A single T cell receptor beta chain is shown here with its context. Its specificity is not known. Per germline, CDR1 SGHNT and CDR2 YYREEE (reference sequence). The CDR3 consists of 13 residues. The V gene end was trimmed by 6 bases and the J gene end by 4 bases; junction bases not matched to a gene: 5. These data are taken from a study of T cell responses to AZD1222 COVID-19 vaccine. Across the study: It was second doses at about 4 or about 12 weeks that were pooled. Study-wide points: At baseline, seropositivity was found in only a handful of AZD1222 recipients. Reportedly, close to half of spike-specific TCRs are directed against unmutated variant regions. The donor cohort was predominantly white British with a female majority, and clonal diversity may have been underestimated.

The assay was immunoSEQ multiplex PCR, and TCRdb's table has in-frame clones only and misses some. The sample lists about 110,000 clones; under 95% were seen once. Sequencing was performed on peripheral blood, taken on day 0 of AZD1222 vaccination. The origin of this receptor is an adult in good health. The chain couples TRBV5-4 to TRBJ1-1, with 8 bases lining up with TRBD1. DNA of the CDR3: TGTGCCAGCAACCTACAGGGGGGCACTGAAGCTTTCTTT. Amino acids: CASNLQGGTEAFF.